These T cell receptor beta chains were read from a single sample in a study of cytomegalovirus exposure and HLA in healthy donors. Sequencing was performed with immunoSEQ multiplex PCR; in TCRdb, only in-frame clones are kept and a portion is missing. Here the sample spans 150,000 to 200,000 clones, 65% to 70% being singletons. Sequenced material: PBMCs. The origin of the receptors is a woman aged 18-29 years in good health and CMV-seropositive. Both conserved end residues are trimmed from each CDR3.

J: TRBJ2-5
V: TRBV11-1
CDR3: ASRKGLAGTQY

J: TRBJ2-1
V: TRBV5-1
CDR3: ASSFWTSDNEQF

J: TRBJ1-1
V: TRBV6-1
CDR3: ASRAAYSAEAF

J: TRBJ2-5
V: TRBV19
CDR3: ASSMVRQETQY

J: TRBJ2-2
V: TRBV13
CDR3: ASSLGPRQGSTGELF

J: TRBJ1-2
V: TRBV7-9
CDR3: ASSLLYRLDYGYT

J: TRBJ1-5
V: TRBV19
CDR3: ASTPRTGFDQPQH

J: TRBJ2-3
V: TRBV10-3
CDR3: AISERQGIGSRNADTQY

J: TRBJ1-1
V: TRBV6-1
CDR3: ASRGGGTEAF

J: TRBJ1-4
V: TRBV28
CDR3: ASTSRWTGGHEKLF

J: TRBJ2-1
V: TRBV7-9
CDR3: ASSSTPGQSNEQF

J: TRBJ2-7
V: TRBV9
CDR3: ASSVGSVTYEQY

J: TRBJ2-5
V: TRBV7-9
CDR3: ASRPTYQGGQETQY

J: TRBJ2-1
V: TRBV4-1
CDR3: ASSQDRGTEVKNEQF

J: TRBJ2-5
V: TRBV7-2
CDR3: ASSSPGLAGGRETQY

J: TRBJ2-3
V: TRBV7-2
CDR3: ASSSWTSGGTDTQY

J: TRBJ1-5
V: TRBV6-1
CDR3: ASSERTRGNQPQH

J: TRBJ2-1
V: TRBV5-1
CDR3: ASSLASGIGLREQF

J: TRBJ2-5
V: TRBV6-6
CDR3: ASRNSGGAKETQY

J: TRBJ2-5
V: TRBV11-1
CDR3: ASSLNGASGAPGKETQY

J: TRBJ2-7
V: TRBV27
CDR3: ASSSLGAGRSHEQY

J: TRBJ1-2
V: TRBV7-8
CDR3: ASSFRVPSYGYT

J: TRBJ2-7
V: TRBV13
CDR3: ASSYLSGQGYYEQY

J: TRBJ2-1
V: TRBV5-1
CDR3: ASRNSGGYNEQF

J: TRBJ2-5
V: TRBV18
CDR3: ASSRGIQETQY

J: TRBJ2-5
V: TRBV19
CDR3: ASSPRVQETQY

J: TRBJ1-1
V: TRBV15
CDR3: ATSRVGGYTEAF

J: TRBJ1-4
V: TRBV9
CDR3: ASSAHDRGLFLEKLF

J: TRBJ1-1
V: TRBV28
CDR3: ASSLRSTEAF

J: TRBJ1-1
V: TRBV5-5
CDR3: ASSSQAISMNTEAF

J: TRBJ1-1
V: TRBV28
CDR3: ASPPLGRLATEAF

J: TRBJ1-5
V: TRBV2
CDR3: ASSEGGQGNQPQH

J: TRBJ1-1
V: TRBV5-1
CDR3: ASSLAAGSNTEAF

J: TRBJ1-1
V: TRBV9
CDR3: ASSASGGSVAEAF

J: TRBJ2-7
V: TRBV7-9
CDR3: ASTPHTRPFYEQY

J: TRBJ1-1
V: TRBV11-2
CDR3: ASTLAGWSTEAF

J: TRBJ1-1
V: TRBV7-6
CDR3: ASSLDRNTEAF

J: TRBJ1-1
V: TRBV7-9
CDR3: ASSLMSRAPIKAF

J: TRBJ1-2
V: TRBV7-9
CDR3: ATVQGALNRRDGYT

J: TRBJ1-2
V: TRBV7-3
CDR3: ASSLQGGYGYT